Each of the 7 T cell receptor beta chains below was sequenced from the same sample in a study of cytotoxic CD8 clonotypes in ibrutinib-treated CLL. Clones were read by immunoSEQ multiplex PCR, and TCRdb kept only the in-frame ones, dropping some. Of about 45,000 clones listed, under 80% are singletons. Here the sequenced sample was PBMCs, taken after 24 months of ibrutinib treatment. All receptors derive from a human donor with chronic lymphocytic leukemia.

This clone was seen a handful of times. J is TRBJ2-7 and V is TRBV2, with 8 bases aligning to TRBD1. There are 15 residues in the CDR3. V shed 5 bases and J 5 bases; nucleotides not matched to a gene: 11. The V gene's germline CDR1 is SNHLY and CDR2 FYNNEI. CDR3 loop: CASSSPWTGIDEQYF. The CDR3 bases are TGTGCCAGCAGTTCCCCGTGGACAGGGATCGACGAGCAGTACTTC.

The chain recombines TRBV19 with TRBJ1-5; D is possibly TRBD1 (5 bases). This CDR3 spans 17 amino acids. Germline V gene lookup returns CDR1 LNHDA and CDR2 SQIVND (reference sequence). V lost 7 bases and J lost 0, with 19 bases in between. CDR3 coding DNA: TGTGCCAGTACCGACCGCCCCGGGACCGCTAGCAATCAGCCCCAGCATTTT. This translates into CASTDRPGTASNQPQHF. The full variable domain, its missing parts supplied by reference TRBV19 and TRBJ1-5, is DGGITQSPKYLFRKEGQNVTLSCEQNLNHDAMYWYRQDPGQGLRLIYYSQIVNDFQKGDIAEGYSVSREKKESFPLTVTSAQKNPTAFYLCASTDRPGTASNQPQHFGDGTRLSIL.

V is TRBV19 and J is TRBJ2-7; 7 bases fit TRBD1. The CDR3 runs 15 residues. Losses at the gene ends were 5 bases for V and 0 bases for J; bases not matched to a gene: 7. Per the germline V gene, CDR1 is LNHDA and CDR2 is SQIVND (reference sequence). Written as DNA, the CDR3 is TGTGCCAGTAGTCCCGACAGGGCTTCCTCCTACGAGCAGTACTTC. Its translation is CASSPDRASSYEQYF.

This clone was observed a single time. The J gene is TRBJ2-7, the V gene TRBV5-5, with D uncertain. This CDR3 is built from 14 residues. Between the trimmed V and J ends, which lost 2 bases and 3 bases, there was a span of 12 bases. Per germline, CDR1 SGHKS and CDR2 YYEKEE (reference sequence). The CDR3 coding sequence is TGTGCCAGCAGCTTTTTCCGCACCCACTACGAGCAGTACTTC. This translates into CASSFFRTHYEQYF. Supplemented by reference TRBV5-5 and TRBJ2-7, the full variable domain reads DAGVTQSPTHLIKTRGQQVTLRCSPISGHKSVSWYQQVLGQGPQFIFQYYEKEERGRGNFPDRFSARQFPNYSSELNVNALLLGDSALYLCASSFFRTHYEQYFGPGTRLTVT.

DNA for the CDR3: TGTGCCAGTGGAGAGTACACTGAAGCTTTCTTT. It is translated as CASGEYTEAFF. V and J are TRBV19 and TRBJ1-1, with D hard to call. The germline V gene has CDR1 LNHDA and CDR2 SQIVND (reference sequence). Trimming removed 8 bases from V and 3 bases from J, with 7 bases in between. The CDR3 totals 11 residues.

The rearrangement joins TRBV2 to TRBJ2-7; 10 bases align to TRBD2. Trimming at V came to 6 bases and at J to 2 bases, leaving 1 base not matched to a gene. CDR3 length equals 13 residues. Germline V gene lookup returns CDR1 SNHLY and CDR2 FYNNEI. CDR3 nucleotides: TGTGCCAGCAGAACTAGCGGGGCCTACGAGCAGTACTTC. Translated: CASRTSGAYEQYF.

The rearrangement links TRBV30 to TRBJ2-2, with D hard to call. The CDR3 has 13 residues. With 0 bases removed from V and 5 bases from J, the gap between germline ends came to 7 bases. Germline loops: CDR1 GTSNPN, CDR2 SVGIG (reference sequence). The CDR3 protein is CAWSVVGTGELFF. As DNA, the CDR3 is TGTGCCTGGAGTGTAGTAGGGACCGGGGAGCTGTTTTTT.